A single T cell receptor beta chain is shown here with its context. V was clipped by 4 bases and J by 7 bases; unmatched bases: 10. Per germline, CDR1 SGHDN and CDR2 FVKESK. This CDR3 has 15 amino acids. This specimen belongs to a study of blood T cell repertoires in COVID-19. In the study overall: Sites in the United States, Italy and Spain provided acute and convalescent COVID-19 samples. Sample material is recorded as cDNA or gDNA derived from T cells, B-cell-depleted T cells, or PBMCs.

The authors' processing: Using reference gene primer amplification, nucleated cell counts were estimated. Produced via immunoSEQ multiplex PCR; TCRdb's table is partial and in-frame only. V, J and clone size are taken as reported in that table, and D and trimming were inferred from the DNA itself. The sample has around 380,000 clones, 81% seen once; the top ten hold around 1.1%. Sequencing input: peripheral blood. The TCR originated in a human donor with acute or convalescent COVID-19. The donor label of this sample is uncertain. This chain links TRBV14 with TRBJ2-1; 7 nucleotides align to TRBD2. CDR3 protein: CASSPTRGGPNEQFF. The DNA of the CDR3 is TGTGCCAGCAGCCCTACTCGGGGAGGGCCTAATGAGCAGTTCTTC.